Described below is a single T cell receptor beta chain sequence and its context. The method was immunoSEQ multiplex PCR; TCRdb's version includes in-frame clones alone and lacks a portion of them. The profile shows over 60,000 clones, 89% of them singletons. Germline CDR1 reads MGHRA; CDR2 reads YSYEKL. With V trimmed by 6 bases and J by 2 bases, 6 bases remained unmatched. The CDR3 loop spans 15 amino acids. The data stem from a study of blood T cell repertoires in COVID-19. Overall study context: Researchers got acute and convalescent COVID-19 samples from the United States, Italy and Spain. T cells, B-cell-depleted T cells, or PBMCs supplied cDNA or gDNA.

This receptor was identified in a man older than 75 with acute or convalescent COVID-19. Sequenced sample: peripheral blood. V usage is TRBV4-1 and J usage is TRBJ2-7; TRBD1 matches 11 bases. CDR3 sequence: CASRFQGQGAYEQYF. The CDR3 DNA follows: TGCGCCAGCAGGTTCCAGGGACAGGGGGCCTACGAGCAGTACTTC.